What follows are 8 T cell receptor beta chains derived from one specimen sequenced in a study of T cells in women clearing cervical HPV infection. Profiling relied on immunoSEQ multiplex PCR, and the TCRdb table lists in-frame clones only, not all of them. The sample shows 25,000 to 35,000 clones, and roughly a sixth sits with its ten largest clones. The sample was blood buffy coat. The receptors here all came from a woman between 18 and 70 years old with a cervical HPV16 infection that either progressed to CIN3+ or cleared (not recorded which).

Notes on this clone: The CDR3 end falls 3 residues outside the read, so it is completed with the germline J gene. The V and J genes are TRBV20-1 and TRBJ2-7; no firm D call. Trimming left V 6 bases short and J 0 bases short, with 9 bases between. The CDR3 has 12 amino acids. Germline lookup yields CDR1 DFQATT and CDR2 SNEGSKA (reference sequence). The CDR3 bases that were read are TGCAGTGCCAAGGCCAGCTCCTACGAG. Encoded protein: CSAKASSYE. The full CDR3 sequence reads CSAKASSYEQYF.

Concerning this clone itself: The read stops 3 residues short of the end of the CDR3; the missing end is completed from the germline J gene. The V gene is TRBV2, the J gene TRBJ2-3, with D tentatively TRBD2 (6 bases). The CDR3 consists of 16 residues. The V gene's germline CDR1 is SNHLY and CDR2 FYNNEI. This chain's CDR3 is CASSVEGLYSNQPQYF. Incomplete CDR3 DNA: TGTGCCAGCAGTGTCGAGGGACTTTATAGCAATCAGCCG.

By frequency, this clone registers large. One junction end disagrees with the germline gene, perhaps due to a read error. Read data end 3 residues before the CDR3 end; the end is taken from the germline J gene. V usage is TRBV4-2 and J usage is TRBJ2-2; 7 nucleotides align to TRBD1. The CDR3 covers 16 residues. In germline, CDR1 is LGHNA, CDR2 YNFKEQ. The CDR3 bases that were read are TGCGCCAGCAGCCAAGAGGGACAGCGAAATAATTCACCG. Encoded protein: CASSQEGQRNNSP. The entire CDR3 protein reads CASSQEGQRNNSPLFF.

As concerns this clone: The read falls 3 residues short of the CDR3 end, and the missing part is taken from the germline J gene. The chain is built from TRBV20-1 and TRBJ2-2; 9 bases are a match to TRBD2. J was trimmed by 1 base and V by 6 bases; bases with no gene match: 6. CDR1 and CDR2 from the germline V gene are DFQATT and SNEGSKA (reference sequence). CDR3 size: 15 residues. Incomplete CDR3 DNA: TGCAGTGCACCTAGAGCGGGGGGGAACACCGGGGAG. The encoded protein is CSAPRAGGNTGE. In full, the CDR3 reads CSAPRAGGNTGELFF.

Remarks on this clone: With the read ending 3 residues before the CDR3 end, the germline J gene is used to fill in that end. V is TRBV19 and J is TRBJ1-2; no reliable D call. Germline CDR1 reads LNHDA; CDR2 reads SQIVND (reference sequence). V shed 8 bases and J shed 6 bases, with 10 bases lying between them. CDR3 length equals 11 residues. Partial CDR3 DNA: TGTGCCAGTGAGCGGGAAAATGGC. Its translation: CASERENG. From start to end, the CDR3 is CASERENGYTF. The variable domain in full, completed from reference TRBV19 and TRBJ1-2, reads DGGITQSPKYLFRKEGQNVTLSCEQNLNHDAMYWYRQDPGQGLRLIYYSQIVNDFQKGDIAEGYSVSREKKESFPLTVTSAQKNPTAFYLCASERENGYTFGSGTRLTVV.

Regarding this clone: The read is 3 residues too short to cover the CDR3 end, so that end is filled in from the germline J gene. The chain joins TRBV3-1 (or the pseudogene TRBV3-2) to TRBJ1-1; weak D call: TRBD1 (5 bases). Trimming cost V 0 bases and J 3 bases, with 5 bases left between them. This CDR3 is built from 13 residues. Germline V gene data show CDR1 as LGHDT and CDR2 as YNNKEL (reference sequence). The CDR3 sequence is CASSQEGHTEAFF. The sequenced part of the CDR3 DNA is TGTGCCAGCAGCCAAGAGGGGCACACTGAA.

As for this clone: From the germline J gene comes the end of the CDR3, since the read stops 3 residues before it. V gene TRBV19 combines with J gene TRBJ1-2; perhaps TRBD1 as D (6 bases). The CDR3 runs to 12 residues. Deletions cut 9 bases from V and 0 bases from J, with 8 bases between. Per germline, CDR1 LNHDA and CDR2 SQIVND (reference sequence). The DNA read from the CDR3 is TGTGCCAGCAACAGGGCTAACTATGGC. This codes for CASNRANYG. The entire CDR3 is CASNRANYGYTF.

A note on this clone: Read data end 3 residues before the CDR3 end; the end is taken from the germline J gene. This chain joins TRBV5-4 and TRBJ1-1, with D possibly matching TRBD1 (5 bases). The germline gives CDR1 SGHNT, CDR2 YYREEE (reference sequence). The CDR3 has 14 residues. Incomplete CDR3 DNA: TGTGCCAGCAGCTTGGCCAGTACAGGAGCCGAA. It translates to CASSLASTGAE. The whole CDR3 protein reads CASSLASTGAEAFF. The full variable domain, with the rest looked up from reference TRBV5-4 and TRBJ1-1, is ETGVTQSPTHLIKTRGQQVTLRCSSQSGHNTVSWYQQALGQGPQFIFQYYREEENGRGNFPPRFSGLQFPNYSSELNVNALELDDSALYLCASSLASTGAEAFFGQGTRLTVV.